The T cell receptor beta chain under discussion was sequenced for a study of Ad26.COV2.S vaccination and SARS-CoV-2 variants. This sample's treatment: roughly 19 received Ad26.COV2.S at low or high dose, single or two shots; about five received placebo; per-sample allocation not given. Each sample was drawn 63 days after the first injection (of vaccine or placebo). Profiled with immunoSEQ multiplex PCR; TCRdb holds only in-frame clones, not every one. The sample lists about 350,000 clones; approximately 86% were seen once. Germline V gives CDR1 MGHDK, CDR2 SYGVNS. Trimming took off 8 bases at V and 1 base at J, with 12 bases between the two ends. The CDR3 covers 14 residues.

The sample here was peripheral blood, taken in a trial of Ad26.COV2.S vaccine versus placebo. This clonotype was sampled from a person aged 18-60 years who received the Ad26.COV2.S COVID-19 vaccine or a placebo. The chain couples TRBV25-1 to TRBJ1-5; possibly TRBD1 for D (6 bases). The CDR3 nucleotides read TGTGCCAGCGGAGGGGGAGGAAGCAATCAGCCCCAGCATTTT. This encodes CASGGGGSNQPQHF.